A selection of T cell receptor beta chains follows, all from one sample in a study of blood T cells in healthy people across ages. TCRdb passed the 5' RACE reads through MiXCR, listing each CDR3 protein once. The sample includes about 680,000 distinct CDR3 sequences, over 45% of them seen just once. The specimen sequenced was blood. The receptors shown here come from a woman aged 55-70 years in good health. CDR3s include the opening cysteine and the closing phenylalanine or tryptophan. The order of the fields is V gene, CDR3 length, J gene, clone size, D gene, CDR3 DNA, CDR3 protein. D genes are given only for firm matches. A row's size may be missing; if present it is once, few, many or a size class.

>TRBV4-3|15|TRBJ2-7|-|-
TGCGCCAGCAGCCAAGAGGCGGGACAGCCCTACGAGCAGTACTTC
CASSQEAGQPYEQYF
>TRBV6-2/TRBV6-3|14|TRBJ2-7|-|TRBD1
TGTGCCACCTTGTCCGCAACAGGGGACCACGAGCAGTACTTC
CATLSATGDHEQYF
>TRBV7-2|13|TRBJ1-4|-|-
TGTGCCAGCAGCCCAACAGGGCAAGAAAAACTGTTTTTT
CASSPTGQEKLFF
>TRBV20-1|15|TRBJ1-2|-|-
TGCAGTGCTGGGGGGGGCCGAACCGCTTTCTATGGCTACACCTTC
CSAGGGRTAFYGYTF
>TRBV20-1|16|TRBJ2-1|-|TRBD2
TGCAGTGCTCTGAAAAGGGATAGCGGGGAAAACAATGAGCAGTTCTTC
CSALKRDSGENNEQFF
>TRBV7-2|15|TRBJ2-7|-|TRBD2
TGTGCCAGCAGCTTCCGAGTAGGGCGGGAGAGTGAGCAGTACTTC
CASSFRVGRESEQYF
>TRBV12-3/TRBV12-4|16|TRBJ2-1|-|TRBD1
TGTGCCAGCAGGGCCACGGGACAGCTATCCTACAATGAGCAGTTCTTC
CASRATGQLSYNEQFF
>TRBV4-3|17|TRBJ2-3|few|-
TGCGCCAGCAGCCAAGTTGGACCGGGATCCCCCACAGATACGCAGTATTTT
CASSQVGPGSPTDTQYF
>TRBV4-1|15|TRBJ2-5|once|TRBD1
TGCGCCAGCGCCGGGCGGGCGACAGGGGGAAAGACCCAGTACTTC
CASAGRATGGKTQYF
>TRBV29-1|13|TRBJ1-2|few|TRBD1
TGCAGCGCCGCCGGGACAGGGGGCGGTGGCTACACCTTC
CSAAGTGGGGYTF
>TRBV20-1|13|TRBJ2-3|-|-
TGCAGTGCTCTGGACTTTAGCACAGATACGCAGTATTTT
CSALDFSTDTQYF